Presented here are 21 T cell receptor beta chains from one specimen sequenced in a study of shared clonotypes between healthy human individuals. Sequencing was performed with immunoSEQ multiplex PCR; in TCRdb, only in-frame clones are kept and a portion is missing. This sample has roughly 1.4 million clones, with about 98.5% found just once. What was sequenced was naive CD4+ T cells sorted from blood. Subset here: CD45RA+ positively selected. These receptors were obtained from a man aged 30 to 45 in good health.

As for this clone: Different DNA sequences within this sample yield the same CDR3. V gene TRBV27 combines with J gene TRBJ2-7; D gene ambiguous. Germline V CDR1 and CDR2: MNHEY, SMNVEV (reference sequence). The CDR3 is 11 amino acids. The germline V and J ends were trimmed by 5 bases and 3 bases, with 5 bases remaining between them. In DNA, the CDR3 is TGTGCCAGCAGTCTCCTCTACGAGCAGTACTTC. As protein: CASSLLYEQYF.

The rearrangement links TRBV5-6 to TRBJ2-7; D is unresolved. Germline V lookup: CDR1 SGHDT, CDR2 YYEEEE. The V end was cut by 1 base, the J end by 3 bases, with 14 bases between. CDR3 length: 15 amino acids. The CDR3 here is CASSLYLGIDYEQYF. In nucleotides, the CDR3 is TGTGCCAGCAGCTTGTATTTGGGTATCGACTACGAGCAGTACTTC.

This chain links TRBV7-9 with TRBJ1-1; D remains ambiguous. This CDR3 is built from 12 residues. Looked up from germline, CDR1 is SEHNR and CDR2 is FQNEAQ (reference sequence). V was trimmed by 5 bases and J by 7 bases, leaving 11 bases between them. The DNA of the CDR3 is TGTGCCAGCAGCCAGGCAGGTGTTGAAGCTTTCTTT. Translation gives CASSQAGVEAFF.

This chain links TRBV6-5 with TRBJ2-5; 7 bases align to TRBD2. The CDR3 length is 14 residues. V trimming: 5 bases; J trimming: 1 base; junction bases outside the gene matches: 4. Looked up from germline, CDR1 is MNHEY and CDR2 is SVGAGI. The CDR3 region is CASSGRALQETQYF. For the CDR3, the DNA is TGTGCCAGCAGTGGGAGGGCCCTCCAAGAGACCCAGTACTTC.

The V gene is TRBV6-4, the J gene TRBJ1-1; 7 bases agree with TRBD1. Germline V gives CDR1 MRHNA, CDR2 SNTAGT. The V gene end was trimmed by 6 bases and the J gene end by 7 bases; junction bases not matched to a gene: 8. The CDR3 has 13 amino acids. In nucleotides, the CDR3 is TGTGCCAGCAGCCTGGGACAGTTCAGTGAAGCTTTCTTT. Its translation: CASSLGQFSEAFF.

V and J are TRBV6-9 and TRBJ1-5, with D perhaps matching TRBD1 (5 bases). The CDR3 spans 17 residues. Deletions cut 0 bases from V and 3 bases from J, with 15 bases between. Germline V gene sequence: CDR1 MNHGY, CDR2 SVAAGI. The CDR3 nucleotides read TGTGCCAGCAGTTATTCGTTGTGGCGAGGGACCAATCAGCCCCAGCATTTT. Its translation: CASSYSLWRGTNQPQHF.

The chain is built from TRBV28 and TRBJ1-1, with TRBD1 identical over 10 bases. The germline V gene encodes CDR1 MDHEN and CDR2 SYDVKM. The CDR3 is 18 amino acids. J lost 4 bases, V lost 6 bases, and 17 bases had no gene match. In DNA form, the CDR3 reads TGTGCCAGCAGCGTCCAGACAGGGGGCGTTTTTTCGGGCACTGAAGCTTTCTTT. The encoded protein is CASSVQTGGVFSGTEAFF.

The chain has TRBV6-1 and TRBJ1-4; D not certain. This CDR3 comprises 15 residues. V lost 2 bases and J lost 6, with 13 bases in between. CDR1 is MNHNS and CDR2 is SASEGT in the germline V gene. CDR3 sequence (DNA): TGTGCCAGCAGTGAATACTCAGGTGTTGATGAAAAACTGTTTTTT. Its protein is CASSEYSGVDEKLFF.

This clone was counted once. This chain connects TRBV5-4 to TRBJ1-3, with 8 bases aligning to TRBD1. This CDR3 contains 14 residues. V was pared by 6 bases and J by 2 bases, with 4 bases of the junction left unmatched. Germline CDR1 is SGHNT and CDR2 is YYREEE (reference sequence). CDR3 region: CASTKDRAGNTIYF. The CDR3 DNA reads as TGTGCCAGCACCAAGGACAGGGCTGGAAACACCATATATTTT.

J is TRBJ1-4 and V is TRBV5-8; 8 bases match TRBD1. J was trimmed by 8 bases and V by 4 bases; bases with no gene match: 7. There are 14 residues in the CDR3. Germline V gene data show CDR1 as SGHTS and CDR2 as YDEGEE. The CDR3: CASSPWTGREKLFF. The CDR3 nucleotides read TGTGCCAGCAGCCCCTGGACAGGGAGGGAAAAACTGTTTTTT.

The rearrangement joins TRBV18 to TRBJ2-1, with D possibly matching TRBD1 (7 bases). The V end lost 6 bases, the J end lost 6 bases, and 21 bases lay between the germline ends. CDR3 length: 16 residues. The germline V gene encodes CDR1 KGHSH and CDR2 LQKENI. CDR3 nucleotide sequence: TGTGCCAGCTCGGAAACAACAGGGGAGGTAGCCAATGAGCAGTTCTTC. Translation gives CASSETTGEVANEQFF.

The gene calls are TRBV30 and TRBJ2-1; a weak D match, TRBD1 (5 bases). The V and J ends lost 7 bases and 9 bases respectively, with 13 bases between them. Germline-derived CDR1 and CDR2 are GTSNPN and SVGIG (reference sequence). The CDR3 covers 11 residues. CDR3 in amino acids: CASSTGFEQFF. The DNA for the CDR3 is TGTGCCTCTTCTACAGGTTTTGAGCAGTTCTTC.

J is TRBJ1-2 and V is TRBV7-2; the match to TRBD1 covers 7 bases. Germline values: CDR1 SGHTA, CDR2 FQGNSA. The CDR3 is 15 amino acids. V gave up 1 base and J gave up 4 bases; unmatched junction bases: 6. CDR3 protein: CASSLGTGTAYGYTF. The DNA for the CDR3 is TGTGCCAGCAGCTTAGGTACCGGGACAGCCTATGGCTACACCTTC.

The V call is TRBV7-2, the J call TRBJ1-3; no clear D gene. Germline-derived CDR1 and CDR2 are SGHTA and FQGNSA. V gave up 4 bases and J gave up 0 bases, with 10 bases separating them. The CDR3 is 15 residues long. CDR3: CASSSGRSSGNTIYF. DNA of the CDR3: TGTGCCAGCAGCTCCGGCAGAAGCTCTGGAAACACCATATATTTT.

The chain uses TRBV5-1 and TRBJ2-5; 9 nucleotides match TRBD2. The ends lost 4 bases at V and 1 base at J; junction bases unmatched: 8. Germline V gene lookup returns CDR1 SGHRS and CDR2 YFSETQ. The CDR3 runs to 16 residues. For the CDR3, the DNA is TGCGCCAGCAGCACAGGGGTAGCGGGAGTCCAAGAGACCCAGTACTTC. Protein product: CASSTGVAGVQETQYF.

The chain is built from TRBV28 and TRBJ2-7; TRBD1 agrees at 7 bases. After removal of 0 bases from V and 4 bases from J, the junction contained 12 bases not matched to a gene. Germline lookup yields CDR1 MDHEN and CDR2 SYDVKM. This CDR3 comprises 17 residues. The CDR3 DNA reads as TGTGCCAGCAGTTTATGGGGACCTCAGGGGGATTTATACGAGCAGTACTTC. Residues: CASSLWGPQGDLYEQYF.

In DNA form, the CDR3 reads TGTGCCAGCAGCTTATTGGGTCATGTAGACAATGAGCAGTTCTTC. This encodes CASSLLGHVDNEQFF. The gene calls are TRBV7-9 and TRBJ2-1; unclear D gene. V lost 2 bases and J 5 bases, leaving 13 bases between the germline ends. CDR3 length: 15 amino acids. The germline gives CDR1 SEHNR, CDR2 FQNEAQ (reference sequence).

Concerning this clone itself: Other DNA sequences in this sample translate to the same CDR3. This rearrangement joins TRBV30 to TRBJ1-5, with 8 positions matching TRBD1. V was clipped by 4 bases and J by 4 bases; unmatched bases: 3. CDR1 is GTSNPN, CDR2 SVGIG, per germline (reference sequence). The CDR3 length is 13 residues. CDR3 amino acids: CAWTGQGNQPQHF. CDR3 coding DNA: TGTGCCTGGACCGGACAGGGTAATCAGCCCCAGCATTTT. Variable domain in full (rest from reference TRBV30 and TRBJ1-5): SQTIHQWPATLVQPVGSPLSLECTVEGTSNPNLYWYRQAAGRGLQLLFYSVGIGQISSEVPQNLSASRPQDRQFILSSKKLLLSDSGFYLCAWTGQGNQPQHFGDGTRLSIL.

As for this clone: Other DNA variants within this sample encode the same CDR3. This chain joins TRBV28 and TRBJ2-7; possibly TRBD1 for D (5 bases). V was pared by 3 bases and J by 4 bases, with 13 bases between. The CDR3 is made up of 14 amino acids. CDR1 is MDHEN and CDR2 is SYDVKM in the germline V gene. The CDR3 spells CASSLAGISYEQYF. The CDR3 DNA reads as TGTGCCAGCAGTTTGGCAGGGATTAGTTACGAGCAGTACTTC.

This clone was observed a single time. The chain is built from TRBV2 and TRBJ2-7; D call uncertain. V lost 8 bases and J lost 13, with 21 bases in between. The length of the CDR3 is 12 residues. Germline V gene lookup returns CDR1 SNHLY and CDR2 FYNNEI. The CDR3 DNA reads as TGTGCCAGCGGCCAGGACGGCAACACTCGTTACTTC. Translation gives CASGQDGNTRYF.

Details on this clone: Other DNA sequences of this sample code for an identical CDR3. CDR3 sequence: CSADRGREQYF. CDR3 DNA: TGCAGTGCTGACAGGGGGCGCGAGCAGTACTTC. The rearrangement links TRBV20-1 to TRBJ2-7, with 10 bases identical to TRBD1. Germline V CDR1 and CDR2: DFQATT, SNEGSKA (reference sequence). V shed 5 bases and J 6 bases; nucleotides not matched to a gene: 1. The CDR3 runs to 11 residues.